Following are 19 T cell receptor beta chains from one sample sequenced in a study of blood T cell repertoires in COVID-19. Assay: immunoSEQ multiplex PCR; the TCRdb copy retains only in-frame clones and omits some. Of tens of thousands of clones in the sample, 80% to 85% are singletons; the top ten hold about 4.4%. The sequenced material came from peripheral blood. The receptors come from a woman aged 55-69 years with acute or convalescent COVID-19.

This chain uses TRBV14 with TRBJ2-5, with TRBD2 identical over 14 bases. The CDR3 has 16 residues. V was clipped by 4 bases and J by 4 bases; unmatched bases: 5. Germline V gene data show CDR1 as SGHDN and CDR2 as FVKESK. The CDR3 loop reads CASSLRLAGGLETQYF. The CDR3 bases are TGTGCCAGCAGCCTGCGACTAGCGGGGGGGCTAGAGACCCAGTACTTC.

This clone showed up just once. This sequence joins TRBV19 and TRBJ1-1, with TRBD1 matching 11 bases. The CDR3 has 16 amino acids. The germline CDR1 and CDR2 sequences are LNHDA and SQIVND (reference sequence). The V gene end was trimmed by 0 bases and the J gene end by 3 bases; junction bases not matched to a gene: 3. CDR3 sequence (DNA): TGTGCCAGTAGTATAGATGGACAGGGGGCACACACTGAAGCTTTCTTT. As protein: CASSIDGQGAHTEAFF.

This chain joins TRBV5-4 and TRBJ2-3; tentative D call: TRBD2 (6 bases). Trimming stripped 4 bases from V and 0 bases from J, with 15 bases between. Germline V gives CDR1 SGHNT, CDR2 YYREEE (reference sequence). The CDR3 totals 16 residues. The chain's CDR3 is CASSPNTSPSTDTQYF. The DNA for the CDR3 is TGTGCCAGCAGCCCTAATACTAGCCCTAGCACAGATACGCAGTATTTT.

Note on this clone: Other DNA sequences of this sample code for an identical CDR3. This sequence joins TRBV9 and TRBJ1-2; 10 bases fit TRBD1. This CDR3 has 17 residues. Germline CDR1 is SGDLS and CDR2 is YYNGEE. Trimming cost V 4 bases and J 1 base; bases outside gene matches: 10. The CDR3 region has the DNA TGTGCCAGCAGCTCAACCCCAGGACAGGGGGGTAACTATGGCTACACCTTC. Its translation is CASSSTPGQGGNYGYTF.

The CDR3 loop reads CATSSTPSGGGLDTQYF. DNA of the CDR3: TGTGCCACCAGCAGCACACCTAGCGGGGGTGGGTTAGATACGCAGTATTTT. This sequence joins TRBV15 and TRBJ2-3; TRBD2 matches at 10 bases. CDR1 is LNHNV, CDR2 YYDKDF, per germline (reference sequence). This CDR3 is 17 amino acids long. V dropped 3 bases and J dropped 5; count of bases not matched to a gene: 11.

This clone came up once. The J gene is TRBJ1-1, the V gene TRBV30; 9 bases match TRBD1. Germline CDR1 GTSNPN, CDR2 SVGIG (reference sequence). The CDR3 runs to 13 residues. The V segment lost 7 bases and the J segment 0 bases; nucleotides outside the gene matches: 3. CDR3 residues: CAFGTGMNTEAFF. In DNA form, the CDR3 reads TGTGCCTTCGGGACAGGGATGAACACTGAAGCTTTCTTT.

This clone was observed a handful of times. The chain employs TRBV29-1 and TRBJ2-1; 9 bases match TRBD1. J was trimmed by 8 bases and V by 6 bases; bases with no gene match: 8. Germline assignment: CDR1 SQVTM and CDR2 ANQGSEA. The CDR3 is 13 residues long. CDR3 sequence reads: CSVDGDRVDEQFF. The CDR3 DNA follows: TGCAGCGTCGATGGGGACAGGGTCGATGAGCAGTTCTTC.

V is TRBV6-5 and J is TRBJ1-2; TRBD1 might be the D (5 bases). The germline V gene encodes CDR1 MNHEY and CDR2 SVGAGI. This CDR3 has 14 residues. The V end was cut by 6 bases, the J end by 0 bases, with 11 bases between. The CDR3 nucleotides read TGTGCCAGCAGATGGGGCAGTGCTAACTATGGCTACACCTTC. It is translated as CASRWGSANYGYTF.

This clone was recorded only once. V is TRBV4-1 and J is TRBJ1-6; 8 nucleotides match TRBD1. In germline, CDR1 is MGHRA, CDR2 YSYEKL. V was clipped by 4 bases and J by 9 bases; unmatched bases: 8. This CDR3 region has 15 residues. The CDR3 here is CASSPVTGVVSPLHF. The CDR3 bases are TGCGCCAGCAGCCCCGTGACAGGGGTAGTTTCACCCCTCCACTTT.

The V gene is TRBV27, the J gene TRBJ1-6; the match to TRBD1 covers 7 bases. The CDR3 contains 15 residues. After removal of 5 bases from V and 7 bases from J, the junction contained 8 bases not matched to a gene. Germline V gene sequence: CDR1 MNHEY, CDR2 SMNVEV (reference sequence). The CDR3 loop reads CASSPDGQVNSPLHF. The CDR3 DNA is TGTGCCAGCAGTCCGGACGGACAGGTCAATTCACCCCTCCACTTT.

The V call is TRBV16, the J call TRBJ1-2; 11 bases fit TRBD1. Germline V gene lookup returns CDR1 KGHSY and CDR2 FQNENV. With 0 bases clipped from V and 4 bases from J, the junction kept 10 bases outside the gene matches. CDR3 length equals 18 residues. The CDR3 coding sequence is TGTGCCAGCAGCCAATCACTGACCGGGACAGGGGGAAGCTATGGCTACACCTTC. Translation: CASSQSLTGTGGSYGYTF.

CDR3 amino acids: CASSVPGTSSYEQYF. In DNA form, the CDR3 reads TGTGCCAGCAGCGTCCCCGGGACTTCCTCCTACGAGCAGTACTTC. The rearrangement joins TRBV9 to TRBJ2-7; the D gene is possibly TRBD2 (6 bases). The V end was cut by 2 bases, the J end by 0 bases, with 12 bases between. The germline gives CDR1 SGDLS, CDR2 YYNGEE. There are 15 residues in the CDR3.

The CDR3 DNA sequence: TGCGCCAGCAGCCTTATCCGGGCAGGGAATGGCGATGAGCAGTTCTTC. As protein: CASSLIRAGNGDEQFF. The chain combines TRBV4-1 with TRBJ2-1; D perhaps matches TRBD1 (5 bases). The V and J ends lost 4 bases and 8 bases respectively, with 21 bases between them. The CDR3 totals 16 residues. In germline, CDR1 is MGHRA, CDR2 YSYEKL.

The rearrangement joins TRBV10-1 to TRBJ2-3, with D perhaps TRBD2 (5 bases). The germline V gene has CDR1 WNHNN and CDR2 SYGVQD (reference sequence). Trimming removed 2 bases at V and 6 bases at J, with 9 bases between. This CDR3 is built from 13 residues. The CDR3, as DNA: TGCGCCAGCAGTGAGCGCCCGGGGGATACGCAGTATTTT. As protein: CASSERPGDTQYF.

This clone has a handful of counts. The chain couples TRBV6-5 to TRBJ1-6, with TRBD1 matching over 10 bases. V lost 2 bases, J lost 9 bases, and 4 bases stayed unmatched. The CDR3 runs 15 residues. Looked up from germline, CDR1 is MNHEY and CDR2 is SVGAGI. CDR3 nucleotide sequence: TGTGCCAGCAGTTACGGGGACAGGGGAAGTTCACCCCTCCACTTT. Translation: CASSYGDRGSSPLHF.

CDR3 sequence (DNA): TGCGCCAGCAGCGTGACAGGGAGCTCTAACTATGGCTACACCTTC. Its translation: CASSVTGSSNYGYTF. The chain combines TRBV5-1 with TRBJ1-2; 7 bases fit TRBD1. The CDR3 is 15 residues long. Germline values: CDR1 SGHRS, CDR2 YFSETQ. V trimming: 4 bases; J trimming: 0 bases; junction bases outside the gene matches: 6. Drawing the rest from reference TRBV5-1 and TRBJ1-2, the complete variable domain is KAGVTQTPRYLIKTRGQQVTLSCSPISGHRSVSWYQQTPGQGLQFLFEYFSETQRNKGNFPGRFSGRQFSNSRSEMNVSTLELGDSALYLCASSVTGSSNYGYTFGSGTRLTVV.

In the case of this clone: The junction differs from germline at one of its ends, possibly a read error. The gene calls are TRBV6-1 and TRBJ1-3, with D possibly being TRBD1 (5 bases). This CDR3 has 12 amino acids. CDR1 is MNHNS, CDR2 SASEGT, per germline. CDR3 in DNA: TGTGCCAGCAGTGAATCATGGAGGGGCGCCGATTTT. This translates into CASSESWRGADF.

The chain has TRBV11-2 and TRBJ2-2, with D tentatively TRBD1 (5 bases). Trimming left V 1 base short and J 1 base short, with 10 bases between. The CDR3 extends over 16 amino acids. Germline assignment: CDR1 SGHAT and CDR2 FQNNGV. The CDR3 DNA reads as TGTGCCAGCAGCTTAGTGGCAGGGCAGAACACCGGGGAGCTGTTTTTT. It codes for CASSLVAGQNTGELFF.

The chain couples TRBV5-4 to TRBJ1-2; 9 bases map to TRBD1. J lost 4 bases, V lost 4 bases, and 5 bases had no gene match. CDR1 and CDR2 (germline): SGHNT, YYREEE (reference sequence). CDR3 size: 14 residues. The CDR3 region is CASSPDRGSYGYTF. CDR3 nucleotides: TGTGCCAGCAGCCCCGACAGGGGGTCCTATGGCTACACCTTC.